This T cell receptor (beta chain) was recovered during a study of blood T cell repertoires in COVID-19 (TCRdb year 2020). At the level of the whole study: Collaborator samples came from the United States, Italy and Spain and covered acute and convalescent phases of COVID-19. The material from the prospective study consisted of cDNA or gDNA derived from T cells, B-cell-depleted T cells, or PBMCs. The sample metadata nearly always contained a de-identified subject ID, COVID-19 status, age in years and sex. Where available, HLA class I and class II types were taken from metadata supplied by the sample provider and were not determined by assay-based typing. The samples were drawn from the first 160 participants of the ongoing ImmuneRACE study and from 1,254 subjects provided by 6 global collaborators. The repertoires were released in a freely available public database meant as a resource for research on the immune response to SARS-CoV-2. The dataset comprised deeply sampled blood TCRbeta repertoires from subjects exposed to, actively infected with, or recovered from COVID-19. The paper as a whole reports these results and caveats: How much clinical and demographic metadata was included differed by source and by participant, and the metadata was provided uncurated.

Note on this clone: Its antigen is unknown. No much larger clone exists at a distance of one base, and base qualities are not known.

TCRbeta CDR3 regions were amplified from genomic DNA by means of the immunoSEQ Assay, a bias-controlled multiplex PCR. As for how the authors treated the data: Nucleated cell counts per sample were estimated from amplification of reference gene primers within the assay. Sequence reads were collapsed and filtered to measure the absolute abundance of every unique TCRbeta CDR3 rearrangement. For each sample, productive Simpson clonality was calculated by taking the square root of Simpson's diversity index across productive rearrangements. TCRdb took this table from immuneACCESS and kept in-frame rearrangements with V and J called. Such tables lack part of the clones; where checked against another copy, unresolved V genes explain under half of the gap, and the rest is unexplained. V and J calls and clone size are those listed in that table; D and trimming were worked out from the DNA. This sample gives roughly 230,000 clones in total; 85% to 90% of them show up just once. Of the sample, roughly 2% falls within the top ten clones.

One collaborating source in Seattle enrolled patients during active infection and followed them longitudinally through the course of disease. Each collaborating institution followed its own protocols to collect whole blood in K2EDTA tubes. For TCRbeta analysis, collaborator samples were shipped as frozen whole blood, as isolated PBMCs, or as DNA extracted from either sample type. Material: peripheral blood. This TCR was recovered from a woman aged 55-69 years with COVID-19, enrolled during active disease.

The CDR3 sequence is CASRPGQGAYGYTF. DNA sequence: TGTGCCAGCAGGCCGGGACAGGGGGCCTATGGCTACACCTTC. The chain links TRBV6-5 with TRBJ1-2, with TRBD1 identical over 12 junction bases. V trim: 6 bases; J trim: 4 bases; unmatched bases: 3. From the germline V gene, CDR1 is MNHEY and CDR2 is SVGAGI. The CDR3 measures 14 amino acids from cysteine to phenylalanine. Only the CDR3 portion is preserved as DNA: 42 bases, with reading frame beginning at the first base.